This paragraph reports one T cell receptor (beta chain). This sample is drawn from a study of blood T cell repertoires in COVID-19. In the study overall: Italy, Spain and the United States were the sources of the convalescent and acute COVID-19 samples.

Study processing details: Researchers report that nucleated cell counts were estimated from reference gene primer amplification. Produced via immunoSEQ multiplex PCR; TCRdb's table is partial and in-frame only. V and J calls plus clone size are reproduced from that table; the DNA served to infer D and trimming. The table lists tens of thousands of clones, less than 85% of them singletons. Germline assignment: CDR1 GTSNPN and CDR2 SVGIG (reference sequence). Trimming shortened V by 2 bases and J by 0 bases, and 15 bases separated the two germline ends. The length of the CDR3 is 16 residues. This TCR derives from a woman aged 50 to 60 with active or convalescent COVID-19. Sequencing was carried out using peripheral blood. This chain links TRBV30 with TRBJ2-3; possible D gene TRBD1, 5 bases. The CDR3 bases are TGTGCCTGGAGTTTAACTGGGGCCTTTAGCACAGATACGCAGTATTTT. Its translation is CAWSLTGAFSTDTQYF. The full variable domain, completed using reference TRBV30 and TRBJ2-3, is SQTIHQWPATLVQPVGSPLSLECTVEGTSNPNLYWYRQAAGRGLQLLFYSVGIGQISSEVPQNLSASRPQDRQFILSSKKLLLSDSGFYLCAWSLTGAFSTDTQYFGPGTRLTVL.